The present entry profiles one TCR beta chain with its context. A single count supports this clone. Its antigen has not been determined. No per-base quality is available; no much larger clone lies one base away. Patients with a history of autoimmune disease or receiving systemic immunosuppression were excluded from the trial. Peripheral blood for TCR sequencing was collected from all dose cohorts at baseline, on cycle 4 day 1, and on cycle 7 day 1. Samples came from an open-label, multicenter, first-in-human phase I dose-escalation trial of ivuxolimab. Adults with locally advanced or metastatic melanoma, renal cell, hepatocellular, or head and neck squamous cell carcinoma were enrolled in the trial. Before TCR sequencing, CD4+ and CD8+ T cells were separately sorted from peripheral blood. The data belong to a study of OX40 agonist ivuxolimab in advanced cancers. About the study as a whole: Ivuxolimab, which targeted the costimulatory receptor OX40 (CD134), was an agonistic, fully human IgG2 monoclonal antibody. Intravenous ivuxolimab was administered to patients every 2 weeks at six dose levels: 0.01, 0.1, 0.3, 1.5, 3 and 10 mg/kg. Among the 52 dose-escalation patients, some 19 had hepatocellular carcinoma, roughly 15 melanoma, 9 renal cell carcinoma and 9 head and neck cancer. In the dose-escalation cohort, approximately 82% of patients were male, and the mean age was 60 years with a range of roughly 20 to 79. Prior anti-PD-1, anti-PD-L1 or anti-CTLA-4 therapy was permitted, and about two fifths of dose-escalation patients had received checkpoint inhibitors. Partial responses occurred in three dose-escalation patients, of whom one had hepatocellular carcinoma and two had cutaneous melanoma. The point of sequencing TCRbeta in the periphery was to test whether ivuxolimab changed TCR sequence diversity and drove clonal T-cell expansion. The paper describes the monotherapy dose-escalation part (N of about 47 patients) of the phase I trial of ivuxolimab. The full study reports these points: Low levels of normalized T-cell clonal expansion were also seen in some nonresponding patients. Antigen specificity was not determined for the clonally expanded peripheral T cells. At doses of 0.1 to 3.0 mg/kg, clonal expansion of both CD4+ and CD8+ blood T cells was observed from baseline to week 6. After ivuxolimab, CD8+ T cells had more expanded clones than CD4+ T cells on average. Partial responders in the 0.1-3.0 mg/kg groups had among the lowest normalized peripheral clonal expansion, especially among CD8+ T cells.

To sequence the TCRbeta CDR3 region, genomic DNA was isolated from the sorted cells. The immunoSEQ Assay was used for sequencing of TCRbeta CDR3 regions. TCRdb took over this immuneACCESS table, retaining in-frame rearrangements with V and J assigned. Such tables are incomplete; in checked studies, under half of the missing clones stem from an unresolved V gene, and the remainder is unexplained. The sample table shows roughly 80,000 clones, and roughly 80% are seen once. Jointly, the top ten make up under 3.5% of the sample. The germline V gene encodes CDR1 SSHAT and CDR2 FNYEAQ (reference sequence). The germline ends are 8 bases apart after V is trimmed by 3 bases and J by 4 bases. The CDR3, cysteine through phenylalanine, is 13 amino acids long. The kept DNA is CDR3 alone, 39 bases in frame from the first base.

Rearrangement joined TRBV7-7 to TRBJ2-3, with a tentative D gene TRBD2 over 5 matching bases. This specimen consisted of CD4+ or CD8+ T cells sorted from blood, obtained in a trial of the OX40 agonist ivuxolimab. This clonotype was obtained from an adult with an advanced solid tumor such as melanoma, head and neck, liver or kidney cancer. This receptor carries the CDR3 CASSFTGADTQYF. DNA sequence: TGTGCCAGCAGCTTCACCGGGGCAGATACGCAGTATTTT. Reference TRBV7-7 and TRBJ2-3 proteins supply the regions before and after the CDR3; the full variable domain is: GAGVSQSPRYKVTKRGQDVTLRCDPISSHATLYWYQQALGQGPEFLTYFNYEAQPDKSGLPSDRFSAERPEGSISTLTIQRTEQRDSAMYRCASSFTGADTQYFGPGTRLTVL.